The 5 T cell receptor beta chains given below trace back to one sample, sequenced in a study of monozygotic twins with inflammatory bowel disease. TCRdb re-analyzed the 5' RACE reads; it lists each CDR3 protein once, without DNA. This sample carries some 160,000 distinct CDR3 sequences, with about 8% going to the ten biggest clones. Sequenced: blood. These receptors were obtained from a human donor with ulcerative colitis or Crohn's disease, or a healthy co-twin of an affected twin (not recorded which).

V usage is TRBV4-2 and J usage is TRBJ1-1. CDR1 and CDR2 from the germline V gene are LGHNA and YNFKEQ. The CDR3 covers 15 residues. CDR3 loop: CASSQDGLQNTEAFF.

The rearrangement links TRBV18 to TRBJ1-2. This CDR3 region has 14 residues. Germline V gives CDR1 KGHSH, CDR2 LQKENI. The CDR3 spells CASSPTGPITSYTF.

CDR3 region: CSLTGLYGGTEAFF. The chain carries TRBV29-1 and TRBJ1-1; TCRdb's assignment of TRBD1 cannot be checked, as there is no DNA. Germline V CDR1 and CDR2: SQVTM, ANQGSEA. The length of the CDR3 is 14 residues.

This chain uses TRBV20-1 with TRBJ2-2; TCRdb proposes TRBD1, but this gene call is untestable without DNA. CDR3 length: 17 residues. CDR1 is DFQATT and CDR2 is SNEGSKA in the germline V gene (reference sequence). The CDR3 loop is CSARDLERRGNTGELFF.

The gene calls are TRBV27 and TRBJ2-1; TCRdb proposes TRBD2, but this gene call is untestable without DNA. Germline CDR1 reads MNHEY; CDR2 reads SMNVEV (reference sequence). This CDR3 has 14 residues. The CDR3 reads CASSPGGPGNEQFF.